Sequencing of this TCR beta chain was carried out in a study of OX40 agonist ivuxolimab in advanced cancers. A note on the overall study: The costimulatory receptor OX40 (CD134) was targeted by ivuxolimab, a fully human IgG2 agonistic monoclonal antibody. Among the approximately 54 dose-escalation patients, 19 had hepatocellular carcinoma, about 15 melanoma, 9 renal cell carcinoma and 9 head and neck cancer. In the dose-escalation cohort, around four fifths of patients were male, and the mean age was approximately 64 years, with a range of roughly 23 to 85. Prior anti-PD-1, anti-PD-L1 or anti-CTLA-4 therapy was permitted, and 40% of dose-escalation patients had received checkpoint inhibitors. Partial responses were achieved by three dose-escalation patients, of whom one had hepatocellular carcinoma and two had cutaneous melanoma. The point of sequencing TCRbeta in the periphery was to test whether ivuxolimab changed TCR sequence diversity and drove clonal T-cell expansion. The paper describes the monotherapy dose-escalation part (N = 52 patients) of the phase I trial of ivuxolimab. Intravenous ivuxolimab was administered to patients every 2 weeks at six dose levels: 0.01, 0.1, 0.3, 1.5, 3 and 10 mg/kg. The full study reports these points: Low levels of normalized T-cell clonal expansion were also seen in some nonresponding patients. The antigen specificity of the clonally expanded peripheral T cells was not determined. In the 0.1-3.0 mg/kg groups, partial responders had among the lowest normalized peripheral clonal expansion, particularly in CD8+ T cells. Clonal expansion of both CD4+ and CD8+ blood T cells was observed from baseline to week 6 at doses 0.1 to 3.0 mg/kg. After ivuxolimab, CD8+ T cells had more expanded clones than CD4+ T cells on average.

This clone was recorded a few times. This clone's antigen is unknown. Base qualities are missing; no much larger clone stands one base away. V is pruned by 8 bases and J by 0 bases, leaving 3 bases of the junction without a gene match. The germline V gene encodes CDR1 LNHDA and CDR2 SQIVND (reference sequence). The CDR3 measures 14 amino acids from cysteine to phenylalanine. CDR3 DNA only is kept here, 42 bases in frame from base 1. Genomic DNA was extracted from sorted cells for sequencing of the TCRbeta CDR3 region. The immunoSEQ Assay was used for sequencing of TCRbeta CDR3 regions. The table comes from immuneACCESS by way of TCRdb, which keeps in-frame sequences with V and J called. Part of the clones is missing from these tables; in studies checked, under half for an unresolved V gene and the rest for unknown reasons. The sample table lists roughly 9,900 clones, around 70% of them with a count of one. 28% of the sample lies in the top ten.

Patients with autoimmune disease history or receiving systemic immunosuppression were excluded from the trial. Peripheral blood for TCR sequencing was collected from all dose cohorts at baseline, on cycle 4 day 1, and on cycle 7 day 1. Samples were obtained from an open-label, multicenter, first-in-human phase I dose-escalation trial of ivuxolimab. Adults with locally advanced or metastatic melanoma, renal cell carcinoma, hepatocellular carcinoma or head and neck squamous cell carcinoma were enrolled in the trial. Before TCR sequencing, CD4+ and CD8+ T cells were separately sorted from peripheral blood.

This receptor was taken from an adult with an advanced solid tumor such as melanoma, head and neck, liver or kidney cancer. Material: CD4+ or CD8+ T cells sorted from blood, obtained in a trial of the OX40 agonist ivuxolimab. The receptor chain draws on TRBV19 and TRBJ2-1, with 8 junctional bases fitting TRBD2. This receptor carries the CDR3 CASSLAGSYNEQFF. The DNA sequence reads TGTGCCAGTTCCCTAGCGGGCTCCTACAATGAGCAGTTCTTC.